This paragraph reports one TCR beta chain. The time point was: blood 4 weeks post-SBRT, at nephrectomy. The sample's treatment: 15 Gy SBRT to primary tumor, nephrectomy 4 weeks later. Generated by immunoSEQ multiplex PCR, the TCRdb table keeps only in-frame clones and is missing some. The sample lists 120,000 to 150,000 clones; 70% to 90% were seen once. The data were obtained in a study of radiation and T cells in renal cell carcinoma. With 3 bases clipped from V and 2 bases from J, the junction kept 9 bases outside the gene matches. This CDR3 region has 16 residues. Germline CDR1 is MNHEY and CDR2 is SMNVEV (reference sequence).

V is TRBV27 and J is TRBJ2-7; 8 nucleotides agree with TRBD2. The specimen was blood, collected from a patient whose treatment included radiotherapy and nephrectomy. The sequence derives from a woman between 45 and 65 years old with renal cell carcinoma. The CDR3 nucleotides are TGTGCCAGCAGTTTCTTACCTAGCGGGCATACCTACGAGCAGTACTTC. Amino acids: CASSFLPSGHTYEQYF.